Shown below are 17 T cell receptor beta chains from a single sample sequenced in a study of molecular identifiers for immune sequencing clone quantification. TCRdb recomputed calls from the PCR reads with MiXCR, one row per CDR3 protein. Here the sample spans about 100,000 distinct CDR3 sequences, over 30% being singletons. The specimen was naive CD8+ T cells from blood, with Jurkat cell RNA spiked in. As for subset: FACS-sorted CD8+CD4-CCR7+CD45RA+ naive T cells. The receptor set was obtained from a human donor in good health. Some libraries in this study had Jurkat cell RNA spiked in.

A few counts support this clonotype. V is TRBV27 and J is TRBJ2-2; 7 bases match TRBD2. Germline-derived CDR1 and CDR2 are MNHEY and SMNVEV (reference sequence). J gave up 4 bases and V 0 bases, and 2 bases lay outside the gene matches. The CDR3 loop spans 15 amino acids. Here the CDR3 reads CASSLSGRPTGELFF. The CDR3 nucleotides are TGTGCCAGCAGTTTATCCGGGAGGCCCACCGGGGAGCTGTTTTTT.

This clonotype was found once. A much more abundant neighbour one base away suggests this may be a read error. V usage is TRBV29-1 and J usage is TRBJ2-3; D possibly corresponds to TRBD1 (6 bases). The CDR3 runs to 18 residues. Germline CDR1 and CDR2: SQVTM and ANQGSEA. The CDR3 spells CSVEAVHRDSLSPDAQYF. CDR3 nucleotide sequence: TGCAGCGTTGAAGCAGTGCACAGGGATTCCCTAAGCCCAGATGCGCAGTATTTT.

This clonotype was observed many times. The chain is built from TRBV14 and TRBJ2-5; D is possibly TRBD2 (5 bases). V lost 0 bases, J lost 5 bases, and 10 bases lay in between. The CDR3 is 14 amino acids. CDR1 is SGHDN, CDR2 FVKESK, per germline. This chain's CDR3 is CASSQEDREETQYF. In nucleotides, the CDR3 is TGTGCCAGCAGCCAAGAGGATAGGGAGGAGACCCAGTACTTC.

This chain joins TRBV20-1 and TRBJ2-7, with TRBD2 matching over 7 bases. The CDR3 consists of 16 residues. The V gene end was trimmed by 3 bases and the J gene end by 2 bases; junction bases not matched to a gene: 13. In germline, CDR1 is DFQATT, CDR2 SNEGSKA (reference sequence). Here the CDR3 reads CSARIAVGGKPYEQYF. The CDR3 DNA is TGCAGTGCTAGGATTGCCGTCGGGGGGAAACCCTACGAGCAGTACTTC.

This clonotype showed up just a few times. CDR3 in amino acids: CASSYPSGSLADTQYF. The DNA of the CDR3 is TGTGCCAGCAGCTACCCTAGCGGGAGTCTTGCAGATACGCAGTATTTT. The genes are TRBV7-8 and TRBJ2-3; 10 positions agree with TRBD2. This CDR3 has 16 amino acids. The V segment lost 4 bases and the J segment 4 bases; nucleotides outside the gene matches: 8. Germline V gene data show CDR1 as SGHVS and CDR2 as FQNEAQ.

This clonotype was detected many times. The V call is TRBV7-2, the J call TRBJ2-3; D is ambiguous. The length of the CDR3 is 10 residues. V was clipped by 8 bases and J by 5 bases, with 5 bases between them. From germline, CDR1 is SGHTA and CDR2 FQGNSA. For the CDR3, the DNA is TGTGCCAGCGTTGGAGATACGCAGTATTTT. This codes for CASVGDTQYF. Drawing the rest from reference TRBV7-2 and TRBJ2-3, the complete variable domain is GAGVSQSPSNKVTEKGKDVELRCDPISGHTALYWYRQSLGQGLEFLIYFQGNSAPDKSGLPSDRFSAERTGGSVSTLTIQRTQQEDSAVYLCASVGDTQYFGPGTRLTVL.

The chain has TRBV9 and TRBJ2-6, with D hard to call. From germline, CDR1 is SGDLS and CDR2 YYNGEE. This CDR3 comprises 17 residues. V lost 4 bases and J 2 bases, leaving 16 bases between the germline ends. CDR3 residues: CASSHSAESPGANVLTF. The CDR3 DNA sequence: TGTGCCAGCAGCCATAGTGCGGAGAGCCCTGGGGCCAACGTCCTGACTTTC.

This clonotype was seen at least ten times. The chain has TRBV4-2 and TRBJ2-7; TRBD2 aligns across 14 bases. Germline V gives CDR1 LGHNA, CDR2 YNFKEQ. The junction had 4 bases not matched to a gene; V was cut back by 4 bases and J by 5 bases. This CDR3 has 15 residues. In nucleotides, the CDR3 is TGTGCCAGCAGCCTCGGACTAGCGGGAGGAGACGAGCAGTACTTC. It is translated as CASSLGLAGGDEQYF.

With respect to this clonotype: A read error may produce the germline difference seen at one junction end. In nucleotides, the CDR3 is TGTGCCAGCAGCCGACGGCGGGAGGGTGCCTACGGGCAGTACTTC. Its translation is CASSRRREGAYGQYF. This chain links TRBV13 with TRBJ2-7; 9 bases line up with TRBD2. The CDR3 sequence is 15 residues long. CDR1 and CDR2 from the germline V gene are PRHDT and FYEKMQ (reference sequence).

V gene TRBV19 combines with J gene TRBJ2-1, with D tentatively TRBD2 (6 bases). Trimming took 5 bases from V and 3 from J, leaving 11 bases between them. The germline V gene has CDR1 LNHDA and CDR2 SQIVND (reference sequence). The CDR3 is made up of 14 amino acids. CDR3 protein: CASSDRDFYNEQFF. The CDR3 bases are TGTGCCAGTAGTGACCGGGACTTCTACAATGAGCAGTTCTTC.

This clonotype was observed many times. The V gene is TRBV13, the J gene TRBJ2-3; D is possibly TRBD1 (5 bases). Trimming took off 4 bases at V and 2 bases at J, with 22 bases between the two ends. Germline values: CDR1 PRHDT, CDR2 FYEKMQ (reference sequence). There are 18 residues in the CDR3. CDR3 coding DNA: TGTGCCAGCAGCTCACCAGGTCATGAGACAGACGCCACAGATACGCAGTATTTT. It translates to CASSSPGHETDATDTQYF. The whole variable domain, remainder taken from reference TRBV13 and TRBJ2-3, is AAGVIQSPRHLIKEKRETATLKCYPIPRHDTVYWYQQGPGQDPQFLISFYEKMQSDKGSIPDRFSAQQFSDYHSELNMSSLELGDSALYFCASSSPGHETDATDTQYFGPGTRLTVL.

The chain has TRBV20-1 and TRBJ2-7; 7 positions match TRBD1. The CDR3 spans 14 residues. V shed 7 bases, J shed 6 bases, and the junction held 15 bases outside the gene matches. Germline V gives CDR1 DFQATT, CDR2 SNEGSKA (reference sequence). The CDR3 nucleotides read TGCAGTGGGGGGACAGATACGGCCCAGTTCGAGCAGTACTTC. Translated: CSGGTDTAQFEQYF.

As regards this clonotype: The conserved final phenylalanine or tryptophan is absent from the CDR3, which likely points to a read error. The J gene is TRBJ1-2, the V gene TRBV7-2, with TRBD1 as a possible D gene (5 bases). Looked up from germline, CDR1 is SGHTA and CDR2 is FQGNSA. V lost 8 bases and J 3 bases, leaving 25 bases between the germline ends. This CDR3 is 17 amino acids long. The CDR3 bases are TGTGCCAGCTGCATAGGAGTCGGGGACGGAGTATACTATGGCTACACCATC. This codes for CASCIGVGDGVYYGYTI.

This clonotype was counted many times. The genes are TRBV5-1 and TRBJ2-1; D is tentatively TRBD1 or TRBD2 (6 bases each). V was trimmed by 3 bases and J by 15 bases, leaving 19 bases between them. Germline values: CDR1 SGHRS, CDR2 YFSETQ. The CDR3 is 13 residues long. The CDR3 DNA follows: TGCGCCAGCAGCTCGACGGGGGCCATGTATCGGTTCTTC. As protein: CASSSTGAMYRFF.

This chain links TRBV13 with TRBJ2-3; 7 nucleotides agree with TRBD2. CDR1 and CDR2 from the germline V gene are PRHDT and FYEKMQ (reference sequence). This CDR3 comprises 15 residues. The trim removed 5 bases at V and 2 bases at J, leaving 7 bases unmatched. This chain's CDR3 is CASSLPGTTTDTQYF. DNA of the CDR3: TGTGCCAGCAGCCTCCCCGGGACTACCACAGATACGCAGTATTTT.

V gene TRBV15 combines with J gene TRBJ2-7, with 9 positions matching TRBD1. Trimming at V came to 0 bases and at J to 4 bases, leaving 7 bases not matched to a gene. The CDR3 contains 16 residues. Germline V gives CDR1 LNHNV, CDR2 YYDKDF (reference sequence). The CDR3 coding sequence is TGTGCCACCAGCAGAGAGTTGGAGGACAGGGGATACGAGCAGTACTTC. Translated, it gives CATSRELEDRGYEQYF.

The rearrangement joins TRBV12-3 or TRBV12-4 to TRBJ2-6, with D perhaps given as TRBD1 or TRBD2 (5 bases each). The CDR3 contains 17 residues. Trimming took 0 bases from V and 2 from J, leaving 11 bases between them. The CDR3 here is CASSLALRGAGANVLTF. The CDR3 region has the DNA TGTGCCAGCAGTTTAGCGCTGAGGGGTGCTGGGGCCAACGTCCTGACTTTC.